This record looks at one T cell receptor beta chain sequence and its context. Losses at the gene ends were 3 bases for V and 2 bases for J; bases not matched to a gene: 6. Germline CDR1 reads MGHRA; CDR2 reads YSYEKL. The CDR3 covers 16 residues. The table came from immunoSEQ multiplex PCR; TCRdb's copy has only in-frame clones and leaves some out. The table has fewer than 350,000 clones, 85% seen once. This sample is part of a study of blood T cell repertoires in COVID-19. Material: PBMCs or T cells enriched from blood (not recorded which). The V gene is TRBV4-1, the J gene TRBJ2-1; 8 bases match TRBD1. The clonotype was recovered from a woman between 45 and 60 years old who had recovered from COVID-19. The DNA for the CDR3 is TGCGCCAGCAGCCAGATACTGACAGGGGCCTACAATGAGCAGTTCTTC. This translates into CASSQILTGAYNEQFF.